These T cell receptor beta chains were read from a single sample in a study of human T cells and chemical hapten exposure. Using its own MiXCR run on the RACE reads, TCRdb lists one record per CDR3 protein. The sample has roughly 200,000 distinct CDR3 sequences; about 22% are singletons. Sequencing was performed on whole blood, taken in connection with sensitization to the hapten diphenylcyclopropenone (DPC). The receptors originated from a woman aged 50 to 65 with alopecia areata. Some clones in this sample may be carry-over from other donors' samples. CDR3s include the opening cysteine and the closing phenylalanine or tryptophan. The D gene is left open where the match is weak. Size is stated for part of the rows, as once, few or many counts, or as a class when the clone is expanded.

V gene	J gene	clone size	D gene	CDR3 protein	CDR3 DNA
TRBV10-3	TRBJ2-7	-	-	CAIKRTEDYEQYF	TGTGCCATCAAACGGACCGAAGACTACGAGCAGTACTTC
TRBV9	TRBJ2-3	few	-	CASSVGNSADTQYF	TGTGCCAGCAGCGTAGGTAACAGCGCGGATACGCAGTATTTT
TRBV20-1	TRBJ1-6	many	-	CSARSSYNSPLHF	TGCAGTGCTAGAAGCTCCTATAATTCACCCCTCCACTTT
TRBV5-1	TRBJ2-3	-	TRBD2	CASSLNSGRASNTQYF	TGCGCCAGCAGCTTGAATAGCGGGAGGGCCTCTAATACGCAGTATTTT
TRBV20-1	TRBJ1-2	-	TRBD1	CSARAGTDYGYTF	TGCAGTGCTAGAGCCGGGACAGACTATGGCTACACCTTC
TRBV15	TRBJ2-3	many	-	CATSRGRDHTDTQYF	TGTGCCACCAGCAGAGGACGGGACCACACAGATACGCAGTATTTT
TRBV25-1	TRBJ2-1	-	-	CASSEWASYNEQFF	TGTGCCAGCAGTGAATGGGCCTCCTACAATGAGCAGTTCTTC
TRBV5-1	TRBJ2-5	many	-	CASRMAGALETQYF	TGCGCCAGCAGGATGGCGGGGGCCCTGGAGACCCAGTACTTC
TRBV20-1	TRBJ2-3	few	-	CSALQGTGPFTQYF	TGCAGTGCCCTACAGGGTACGGGACCCTTTACGCAGTATTTT
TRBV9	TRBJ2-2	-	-	CASRGKTGELFF	TGTGCCAGCAGGGGAAAAACCGGGGAGCTGTTTTTT
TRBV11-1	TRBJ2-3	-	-	CASSSGFLEYF	TGTGCCAGCAGCTCGGGATTTTTGGAGTATTTT
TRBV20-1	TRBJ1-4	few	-	CSARDLARRETNEKLFF	TGCAGTGCTAGAGATCTGGCCCGGAGGGAAACTAATGAAAAACTGTTTTTT
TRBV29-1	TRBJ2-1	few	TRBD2	CSAIATSGGYNEQFF	TGCAGCGCTATTGCTACTAGCGGGGGCTACAATGAGCAGTTCTTC
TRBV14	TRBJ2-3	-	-	CASSPVGAKSADTQYF	TGTGCCAGCAGCCCAGTCGGAGCGAAATCCGCAGATACGCAGTATTTT
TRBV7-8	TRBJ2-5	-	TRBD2	CASSPALHRLAGNQETQYF	TGTGCCAGCAGCCCCGCCCTGCATCGACTAGCGGGAAACCAAGAGACCCAGTACTTC
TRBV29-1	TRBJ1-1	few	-	CSVVRGRVENTEAFF	TGCAGCGTTGTGCGGGGGCGAGTAGAGAACACTGAAGCTTTCTTT
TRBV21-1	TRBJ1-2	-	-	CASTRERGHYGYTF	TGTGCCAGCACCCGGGAAAGAGGGCACTATGGCTACACCTTC
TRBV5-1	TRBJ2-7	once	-	CASSLATEDEQYF	TGCGCCAGCAGCTTAGCAACGGAAGACGAGCAGTACTTC
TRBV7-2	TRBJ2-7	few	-	CASSLVDGIGYEQYF	TGTGCCAGCAGCTTAGTAGACGGGATCGGCTACGAGCAGTACTTC
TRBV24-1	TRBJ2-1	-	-	CATSDLASYEQFF	TGTGCCACCAGTGATTTGGCGTCCTATGAGCAGTTCTTC
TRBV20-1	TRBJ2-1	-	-	CSARAGFGNYNEQFF	TGCAGTGCTAGAGCGGGATTCGGGAATTACAATGAGCAGTTCTTC
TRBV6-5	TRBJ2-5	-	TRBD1	CASSPGQGETQYF	TGTGCCAGCAGTCCGGGACAGGGGGAGACCCAGTACTTC
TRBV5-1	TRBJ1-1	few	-	CASSLDKIHTFF	TGCGCCAGCAGCTTGGACAAGATCCATACTTTCTTT
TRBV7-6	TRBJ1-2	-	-	CASSLGNVNYGYTF	TGTGCCAGCAGCTTAGGGAACGTAAACTATGGCTACACCTTC
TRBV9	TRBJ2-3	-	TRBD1	CASSVSSQGSADTQYF	TGTGCCAGCAGCGTATCCTCACAGGGGAGCGCAGATACGCAGTATTTT
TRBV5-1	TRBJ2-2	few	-	CASSLVQGINTGELFF	TGCGCCAGCAGCTTGGTTCAGGGGATAAACACCGGGGAGCTGTTTTTT
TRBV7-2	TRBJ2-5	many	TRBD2	CASSLFSGSQETQYF	TGTGCCAGCAGCTTATTCAGCGGGAGTCAAGAGACCCAGTACTTC
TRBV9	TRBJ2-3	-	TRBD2	CASSVGTTGTSGTAGVTDTQYF	TGTGCCAGCAGCGTAGGGACTACCGGGACTAGCGGGACGGCGGGAGTGACAGATACGCAGTATTTT
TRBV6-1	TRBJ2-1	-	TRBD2	CASSESLAGVYNEQFF	TGTGCCAGCAGTGAATCGCTAGCGGGAGTCTACAATGAGCAGTTCTTC
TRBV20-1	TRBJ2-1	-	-	CSASRMNEQFF	TGCAGTGCTAGCCGGATGAATGAGCAGTTCTTC
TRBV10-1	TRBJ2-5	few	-	CASGNQETQYF	TGCGCCAGCGGGAACCAAGAGACCCAGTACTTC
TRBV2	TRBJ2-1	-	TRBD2	CASRPGLAGNEQFF	TGTGCCAGCAGACCGGGACTAGCGGGCAATGAGCAGTTCTTC
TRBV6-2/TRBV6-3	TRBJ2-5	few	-	CASSYFRETQYF	TGTGCCAGCAGTTACTTCAGAGAGACCCAGTACTTC
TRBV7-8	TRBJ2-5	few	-	CASSPTGLGETQYF	TGTGCCAGCAGCCCAACAGGGCTGGGGGAGACCCAGTACTTC
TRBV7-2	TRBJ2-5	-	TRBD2	CASSLQPGLAGGLETQYF	TGTGCCAGCAGCTTGCAACCGGGACTAGCGGGAGGGCTGGAGACCCAGTACTTC
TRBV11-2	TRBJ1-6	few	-	CASSQRQVNSPLHF	TGTGCCAGCAGCCAACGACAGGTTAATTCACCCCTCCACTTT
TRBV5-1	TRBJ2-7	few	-	CASSSSPYYEQYF	TGCGCCAGCAGCTCGTCCCCGTACTACGAGCAGTACTTC
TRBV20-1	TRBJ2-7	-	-	CSARTPLRVFEQYF	TGCAGTGCTAGGACGCCGCTCAGAGTCTTCGAGCAGTACTTC